These T cell receptor beta chains were read from a single sample in a study of T cells after yellow fever vaccination. TCRdb analysed the 5' RACE reads with MiXCR anew, one entry per CDR3 protein. The profile shows around 300,000 distinct CDR3 sequences, 10% to 15% of them singletons. The sample in question was CD4+ T cells sorted from PBMCs, obtained 45 days after the yellow fever booster vaccination. The receptors come from a young man who received the YFV17D yellow fever vaccine. CDR3s leave out the opening cysteine and the closing phenylalanine or tryptophan.

CDR3 protein | V gene
ASSLGVISNHEQY | TRBV7-6
SADVRSGIRGEQY | TRBV20-1
ASSLTRNTEAF | TRBV12-3/TRBV12-4
ASSLGDRGLTNEQF | TRBV5-1
ASSLETGWGETQY | TRBV7-8
ASSLEGVNTEAF | TRBV5-1
ASSRGETDTQY | TRBV7-9
SAIRGTEAF | TRBV20-1
ASSLIPSGAFDTQY | TRBV7-3
SAGPSGYTDTQY | TRBV20-1
ASSLVGLGGETQY | TRBV5-1
SARTGSGANVLT | TRBV20-1
ASSQELTGANVLT | TRBV4-3
ASSHKTSGELF | TRBV3-1
ASSFSVSSYNEQF | TRBV5-1
ASKTSGSVGEQF | TRBV5-6